This T cell receptor (beta chain) is from a study of shared clonotypes between healthy human individuals. Positively selected for CCR7, the CD45RO-negative cells used as naive CD8 cells excluded terminally differentiated effector memory CD45RA+ cells. Study conclusions and caveats: Shared across four donors were 5% to 6% of the naive CD4 clonotypes. Unshared clonotypes carried lower generation probabilities than those common to all four donors.

Germline trimming cut 8 bases from V and 5 bases from J; bases unmatched to any gene: 6. Germline CDR1 reads MNHEY; CDR2 reads SVGAGI. The CDR3 is 12 residues long. On this clone itself: Antigen unknown.

Using 200 ng DNA, about 30,000 T cell genomes, the sorted-subset replicate PCRs were run. Sequencing was performed with immunoSEQ multiplex PCR; in TCRdb, only in-frame clones are kept and a portion is missing. The data contain 630,000 or so clones, nearly 98% of them singletons. This sequence joins TRBV6-5 and TRBJ2-7; 7 bases match TRBD1. The sample consisted of naive CD8+ T cells sorted from blood. The clonotype comes from a man younger than 40 in good health. The CDR3 DNA follows: TGTGCCAGCTCGGCAGGGGGAAACGAGCAGTACTTC. This codes for CASSAGGNEQYF.